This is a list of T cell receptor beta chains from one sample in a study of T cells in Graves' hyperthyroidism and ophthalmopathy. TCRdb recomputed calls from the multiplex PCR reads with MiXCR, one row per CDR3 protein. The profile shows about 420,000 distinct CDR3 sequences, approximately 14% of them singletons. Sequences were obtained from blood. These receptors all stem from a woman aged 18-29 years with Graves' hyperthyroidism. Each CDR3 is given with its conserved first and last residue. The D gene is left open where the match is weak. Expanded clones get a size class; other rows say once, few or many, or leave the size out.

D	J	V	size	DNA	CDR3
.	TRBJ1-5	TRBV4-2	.	TGTGCCAGCGGATGGGAGGGGAATCAGCCCCAGCATTTT	CASGWEGNQPQHF
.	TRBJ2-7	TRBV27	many	TGTGCCAGCAGTTTTGTTGGGGGAGATCGCTACGAGCAGTACTTC	CASSFVGGDRYEQYF
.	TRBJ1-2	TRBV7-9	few	TGTGCCAGCAGCTTAGGAAAGACCGGGACGGGGTTCGTCTATGGCTACACCTTC	CASSLGKTGTGFVYGYTF
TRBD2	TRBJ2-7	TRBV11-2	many	TGTGCCAGCAGACGACTAGCGGGGGCCTACGAGCAGTACTTC	CASRRLAGAYEQYF
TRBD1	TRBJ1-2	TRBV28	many	TGTGCCAGCAGTTTCCAGGGACAGTCCTCTAACTATGGCTACACCTTC	CASSFQGQSSNYGYTF
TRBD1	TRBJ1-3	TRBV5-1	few	TGCGCCAGCAGCGCGGGACAGACCAGAACTGGAAACACCATATATTTT	CASSAGQTRTGNTIYF
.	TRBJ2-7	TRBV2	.	TGTGCCAGCGTTGGCAGCTACGAGCAGTACTTC	CASVGSYEQYF
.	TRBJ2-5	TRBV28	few	TGTGCCAGCATCCCAGGGCGTACGGAGACCCAGTACTTC	CASIPGRTETQYF
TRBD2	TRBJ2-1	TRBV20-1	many	TGCAGTGCTAGAGAAGAAACTAGCGGGAGTCATGAGCAGTTCTTC	CSAREETSGSHEQFF
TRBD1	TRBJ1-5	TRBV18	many	TGTGCCAGCTCCCACGGACAGGGAGGGAATCAGCCCCAGCATTTT	CASSHGQGGNQPQHF
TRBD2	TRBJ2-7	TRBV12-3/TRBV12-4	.	TGTGCCAGCAGTACCCGGACTAGCGGGTCTCCCTACGAGCAGTACTTC	CASSTRTSGSPYEQYF
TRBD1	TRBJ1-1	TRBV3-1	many	TGTGCCAGCAGCCAAGATAGAAGCGGGACAGGGATAAGGACTGAAGCTTTCTTT	CASSQDRSGTGIRTEAFF
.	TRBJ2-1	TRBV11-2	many	TGTGCCAGCAGCTTGGAAGGGGCAGGTGAGCAGTTCTTC	CASSLEGAGEQFF
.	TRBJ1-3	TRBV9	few	TGTGCCAGCAGCGTAGAGGTTCGACAGCCTGGAAACACCATATATTTT	CASSVEVRQPGNTIYF
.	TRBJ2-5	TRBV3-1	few	TGTGCCAGCAGCCAAGCGGGGCAGAGAGAGACCCAGTACTTC	CASSQAGQRETQYF
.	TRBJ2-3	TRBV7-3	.	TGTGCCAGCAGCTTAGGTAGCCCCGCCCCAGATACGCAGTATTTT	CASSLGSPAPDTQYF
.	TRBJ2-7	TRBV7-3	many	TGTGCCAGCAGCCCTGCCTCCGGGACCTTAGGCGAGCAGTACTTC	CASSPASGTLGEQYF
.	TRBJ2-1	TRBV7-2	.	TGTGCCAGCAGCTGGGGACGGCTAGCCGAGTCCTACAATGAGCAGTTCTTC	CASSWGRLAESYNEQFF
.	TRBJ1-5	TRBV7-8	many	TGTGCCAGCAGCTTCAGCGGGCAGCCCCAGCATTTT	CASSFSGQPQHF
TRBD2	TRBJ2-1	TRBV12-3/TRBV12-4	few	TGTGCCAGCAGTTTAAAGACTAGCGGGAAGGGTGGTGAGCAGTTCTTC	CASSLKTSGKGGEQFF
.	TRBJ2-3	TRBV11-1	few	TGTGCCAGCAGCCCCCACCCGACTAAGCGAGCAGATACGCAGTATTTT	CASSPHPTKRADTQYF
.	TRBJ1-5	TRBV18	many	TGTGCCAGCTCACCAGGTTCCAGGGGAAGCAATCAGCCCCAGCATTTT	CASSPGSRGSNQPQHF
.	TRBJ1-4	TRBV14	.	TGTGCCAGCAGCAGGGGATCTCCTGAAAAACTGTTTTTT	CASSRGSPEKLFF
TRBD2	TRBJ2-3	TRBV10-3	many	TGTGCCATCAGTGGGGCCGGGACTAGCGGGAGTAAGACAGATACGCAGTATTTT	CAISGAGTSGSKTDTQYF
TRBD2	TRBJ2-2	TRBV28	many	TGTGCCAGCAGTTCGGTTGGCGGGAGGTCCCACACCGGGGAGCTGTTTTTT	CASSSVGGRSHTGELFF
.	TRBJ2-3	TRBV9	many	TGTGCCAGCAGCGTAGGAACGGTATCCACAGATACGCAGTATTTT	CASSVGTVSTDTQYF
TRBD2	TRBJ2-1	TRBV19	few	TGTGCCAGTAGCCCCGGACTAGCGGGAGCCTATGAGCAGTTCTTC	CASSPGLAGAYEQFF
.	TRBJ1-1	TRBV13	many	TGTGCCAGCAGCAGGGCAGCGAACACTGAAGCTTTCTTT	CASSRAANTEAFF